This T cell receptor (beta chain) was profiled in a study of blood T cell repertoires in COVID-19. Background on the study: Samples of COVID-19 (acute and convalescent) were obtained from the United States, Italy and Spain.

The CDR3 totals 15 residues. Trimming took off 10 bases at V and 4 bases at J, with 23 bases between the two ends. Germline V gene lookup returns CDR1 SGHTA and CDR2 FQGTGA. Only in-frame clones appear in the TCRdb table, and some are missing; sequencing was by immunoSEQ multiplex PCR. The data show 150,000 to 200,000 clones, with around 89% seen just once and less than 0.85% held by the top ten. The rearrangement uses TRBV7-3 and TRBJ2-7, with D unresolved. The clonotype was recovered from a woman aged 18-30 years who had recovered from COVID-19. The source material was PBMCs or T cells enriched from blood (not recorded which). CDR3 in amino acids: CATPLPFAAEYEQYF. The CDR3 coding sequence is TGTGCCACCCCGCTCCCCTTTGCGGCTGAATACGAGCAGTACTTC. Combining the CDR3 with reference TRBV7-3 and TRBJ2-7 gives the whole variable domain GAGVSQTPSNKVTEKGKYVELRCDPISGHTALYWYRQSLGQGPEFLIYFQGTGAADDSGLPNDRFFAVRPEGSVSTLKIQRTERGDSAVYLCATPLPFAAEYEQYFGPGTRLTVT.